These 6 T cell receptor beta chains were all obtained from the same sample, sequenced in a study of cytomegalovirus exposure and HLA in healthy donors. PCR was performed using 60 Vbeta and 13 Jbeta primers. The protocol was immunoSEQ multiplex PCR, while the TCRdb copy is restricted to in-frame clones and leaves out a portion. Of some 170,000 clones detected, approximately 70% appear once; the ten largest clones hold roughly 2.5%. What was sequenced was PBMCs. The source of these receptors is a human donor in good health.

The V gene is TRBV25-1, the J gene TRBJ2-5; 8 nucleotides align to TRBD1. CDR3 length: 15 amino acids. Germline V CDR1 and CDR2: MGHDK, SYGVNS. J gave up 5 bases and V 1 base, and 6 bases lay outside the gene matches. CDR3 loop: CASSESGRGRETQYF. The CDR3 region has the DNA TGTGCCAGCAGTGAATCGGGCAGGGGGCGGGAGACCCAGTACTTC.

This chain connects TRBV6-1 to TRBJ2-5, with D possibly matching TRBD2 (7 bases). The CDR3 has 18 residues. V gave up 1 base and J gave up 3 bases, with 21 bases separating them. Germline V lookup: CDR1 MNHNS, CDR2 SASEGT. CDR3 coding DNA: TGTGCCAGCAGTGAAGGCATTAGAAGGGGGGGGTTAAAAGAGACCCAGTACTTC. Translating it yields CASSEGIRRGGLKETQYF.

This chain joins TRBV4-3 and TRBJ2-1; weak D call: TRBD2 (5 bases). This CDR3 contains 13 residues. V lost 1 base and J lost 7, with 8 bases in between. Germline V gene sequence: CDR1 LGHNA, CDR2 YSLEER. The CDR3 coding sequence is TGCGCCAGCAGCCAAGGTCAGCGGAATGAGCAGTTCTTC. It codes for CASSQGQRNEQFF.

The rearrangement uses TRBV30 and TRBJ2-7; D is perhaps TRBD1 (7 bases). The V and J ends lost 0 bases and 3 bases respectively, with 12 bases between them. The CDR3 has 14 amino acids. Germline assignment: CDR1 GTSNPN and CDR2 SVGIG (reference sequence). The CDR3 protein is CAWSVSGGYYEQYF. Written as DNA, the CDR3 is TGTGCCTGGAGTGTATCAGGGGGGTACTACGAGCAGTACTTC.

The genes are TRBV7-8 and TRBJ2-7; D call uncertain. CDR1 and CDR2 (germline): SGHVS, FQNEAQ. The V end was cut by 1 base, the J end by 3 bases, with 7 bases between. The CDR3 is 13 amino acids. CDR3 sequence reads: CASSLGLVYEQYF. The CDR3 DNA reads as TGTGCCAGCAGCTTAGGGCTAGTCTACGAGCAGTACTTC. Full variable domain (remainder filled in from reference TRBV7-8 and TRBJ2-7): GAGVSQSPRYKVAKRGQDVALRCDPISGHVSLFWYQQALGQGPEFLTYFQNEAQLDKSGLPSDRFFAERPEGSVSTLKIQRTQQEDSAVYLCASSLGLVYEQYFGPGTRLTVT.

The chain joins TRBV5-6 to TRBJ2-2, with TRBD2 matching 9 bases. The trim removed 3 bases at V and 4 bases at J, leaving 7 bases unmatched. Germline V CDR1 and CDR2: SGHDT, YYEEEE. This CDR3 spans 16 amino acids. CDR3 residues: CASSSLTSGGTGELFF. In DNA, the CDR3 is TGTGCCAGCAGCTCTTTGACTAGCGGAGGCACCGGGGAGCTGTTTTTT.